This T cell receptor (beta chain) comes out of a study of cytomegalovirus exposure and HLA in healthy donors. Study background: Out of 150 million to 200 million T cells, an earlier analysis found roughly 100 million unique TCR beta sequences in total.

Germline trimming cut 4 bases from V and 0 bases from J; bases unmatched to any gene: 4. This CDR3 has 15 residues. The germline CDR1 and CDR2 sequences are MGHRA and YSYEKL. Study-level points and caveats: Later analysis demonstrated an association between a missense DCLRE1C variant and TCR beta V- and J-gene trimming. Testing in vitro showed a few CMV-associated chains specific for CMV antigens.

In regard to this clone: What it binds is unknown.

Primers for the PCR totalled 60 Vbeta and 13 Jbeta. Clones were read by immunoSEQ multiplex PCR, and TCRdb kept only the in-frame ones, dropping some. The repertoire holds roughly 140,000 clones, with around 79% as singletons. V and J are TRBV4-1 and TRBJ2-5, with 8 positions matching TRBD2. What was sequenced was PBMCs. The TCR comes from a young man in good health and CMV-seropositive. The CDR3 sequence: CASSLLLADQETQYF. In nucleotides, the CDR3 is TGCGCCAGCAGCCTCCTACTAGCGGACCAAGAGACCCAGTACTTC.